The TCR beta chain under discussion was sequenced for a study of cytomegalovirus exposure and HLA in healthy donors. Study-wide background: Membership in the Caucasian-associated ancestry cluster was found for 81% of nearly 400 genotyped donors. Study-wide findings and caveats: Reports credit the classifier with highly specific, highly sensitive diagnosis of cytomegalovirus status. The authors judged a highly shared variant cluster likely a sequencing artifact. The study labeled 164 TCR beta chains cytomegalovirus-associated.

Remarks on this clone: Its antigen is undetermined.

V gave up 5 bases and J gave up 1 base, with 23 bases separating them. CDR1 and CDR2 (germline): MGHDK, SYGVNS. This CDR3 spans 18 amino acids. The primer mix had 60 Vbeta and 13 Jbeta primers. Sequencing was performed with immunoSEQ multiplex PCR; in TCRdb, only in-frame clones are kept and a portion is missing. The sample data list around 200,000 clones. J is TRBJ2-5 and V is TRBV25-1; possibly TRBD1 for D (6 bases). This TCR was sampled from a woman under 40 in good health and CMV-seropositive. The sample comprised PBMCs. The CDR3 loop reads CASSQIGVGVGAQETQYF. The CDR3 bases are TGTGCCAGCAGTCAAATCGGGGTAGGGGTGGGGGCCCAAGAGACCCAGTACTTC.